The 26 T cell receptor beta chains given below trace back to one sample, sequenced in a study of blood T cell repertoires in COVID-19. Using immunoSEQ multiplex PCR, the repertoire was profiled, and TCRdb retains in-frame clones only, with some absent. Among 270,000 or so clones listed, around 88% were seen once. The sample comprised PBMCs or T cells enriched from blood (not recorded which). These receptors all stem from a woman aged 40 to 49 with acute COVID-19.

This chain's CDR3 is CASRALGGSETQYF. CDR3 bases: TGTGCCAGCAGAGCCCTAGGAGGGTCTGAGACCCAGTACTTC. The rearrangement links TRBV6-5 to TRBJ2-5; D may be TRBD2 (6 bases). The V gene's germline CDR1 is MNHEY and CDR2 SVGAGI. The length of the CDR3 is 14 residues. The V end was cut by 6 bases, the J end by 5 bases, with 16 bases between.

This clone was recorded only once. The chain employs TRBV10-3 and TRBJ2-1, with 14 bases lining up with TRBD2. Germline trimming cut 7 bases from V and 6 bases from J; bases unmatched to any gene: 5. Per germline, CDR1 ENHRY and CDR2 SYGVKD. This CDR3 comprises 15 residues. This chain's CDR3 is CAITPGLAGVNEQFF. The DNA for the CDR3 is TGTGCCATCACCCCGGGACTAGCGGGAGTCAATGAGCAGTTCTTC.

The genes are TRBV6-5 and TRBJ1-2, with a weak D call TRBD1 (5 bases). The CDR3 sequence is 13 residues long. Trimming pared 0 bases from V and 3 bases from J, leaving 5 bases between. The germline V gene encodes CDR1 MNHEY and CDR2 SVGAGI. The CDR3 spells CASSYSGHYGYTF. The CDR3 bases are TGTGCCAGCAGTTACTCGGGGCACTATGGCTACACCTTC.

A few counts support this clone. The J gene is TRBJ2-7, the V gene TRBV28; 10 nucleotides agree with TRBD1. J gave up 3 bases and V 5 bases, and 4 bases lay outside the gene matches. This CDR3 region has 14 residues. Germline V gives CDR1 MDHEN, CDR2 SYDVKM. The CDR3 nucleotides read TGTGCCAGCAGTCTCGGGACAGGGGTCTACGAGCAGTACTTC. Its translation: CASSLGTGVYEQYF.

The CDR3 sequence is CASSLGLAGYEQYF. The CDR3 DNA sequence: TGTGCCAGCAGCTTAGGACTAGCGGGATACGAGCAGTACTTC. The V and J genes are TRBV11-2 and TRBJ2-7; 11 bases agree with TRBD2. Per the germline V gene, CDR1 is SGHAT and CDR2 is FQNNGV. The CDR3 has 14 amino acids. Trimming removed 1 base from V and 4 bases from J; junction bases left unmatched: 0.

The rearrangement links TRBV18 to TRBJ1-4; D is uncertain. CDR3 size: 15 residues. In germline, CDR1 is KGHSH, CDR2 LQKENI. Trimming left V 2 bases short and J 3 bases short, with 10 bases between. DNA for the CDR3: TGTGCCAGCTCACCATCCCAAAGCGCTAATGAAAAACTGTTTTTT. Translation: CASSPSQSANEKLFF.

In DNA, the CDR3 is TGCGCCAGCAGCTTGTCTCTAGCGGGAGTCGGCGTCAAGGAGCAGTTCTTC. Amino acids: CASSLSLAGVGVKEQFF. V is TRBV5-1 and J is TRBJ2-1, with 10 bases fitting TRBD2. From germline, CDR1 is SGHRS and CDR2 YFSETQ. V lost 1 base and J lost 10; bases outside the gene matches: 14. The CDR3 loop spans 17 amino acids.

The chain is built from TRBV2 and TRBJ2-3, with TRBD2 identical over 9 bases. The ends lost 5 bases at V and 5 bases at J; junction bases unmatched: 11. Germline V gene lookup returns CDR1 SNHLY and CDR2 FYNNEI. The CDR3 has 16 amino acids. CDR3 DNA sequence: TGTGCCAGCAGTCTGACTAGCGGTGAGGTGAGAGATACGCAGTATTTT. It encodes CASSLTSGEVRDTQYF.

In DNA, the CDR3 is TGTGCCAGCAGAGCCGGGACAGGGTTGCAAGAGACCCAGTACTTC. This codes for CASRAGTGLQETQYF. The chain employs TRBV2 and TRBJ2-5; 9 bases agree with TRBD1. The CDR3 length is 15 residues. J was trimmed by 2 bases and V by 6 bases; bases with no gene match: 7. Germline CDR1 SNHLY, CDR2 FYNNEI.

The chain carries TRBV6-5 and TRBJ1-4, with TRBD1 matching over 7 bases. Germline lookup yields CDR1 MNHEY and CDR2 SVGAGI. The CDR3 has 15 amino acids. Trimming removed 7 bases from V and 1 base from J; junction bases left unmatched: 6. Here the CDR3 reads CASNGQVVTNEKLFF. The CDR3 DNA sequence: TGTGCCAGCAACGGACAGGTCGTAACTAATGAAAAACTGTTTTTT.

CDR3 sequence (DNA): TGTGCCAGTAGTGTACAGGGGGGAAAAACTGAAGCTTTCTTT. This gives the protein CASSVQGGKTEAFF. V usage is TRBV19 and J usage is TRBJ1-1, with 8 positions matching TRBD1. V lost 5 bases to trimming and J lost 5 bases; unmatched junction nucleotides: 7. This CDR3 is built from 14 residues. Germline CDR1 is LNHDA and CDR2 is SQIVND (reference sequence). The complete variable domain, with remaining parts taken from reference TRBV19 and TRBJ1-1, reads DGGITQSPKYLFRKEGQNVTLSCEQNLNHDAMYWYRQDPGQGLRLIYYSQIVNDFQKGDIAEGYSVSREKKESFPLTVTSAQKNPTAFYLCASSVQGGKTEAFFGQGTRLTVV.

This chain connects TRBV13 to TRBJ2-1, with 9 bases matching TRBD2. V lost 5 bases, J lost 3 bases, and 5 bases stayed unmatched. The CDR3 loop spans 15 amino acids. Germline values: CDR1 PRHDT, CDR2 FYEKMQ (reference sequence). The CDR3 protein is CASSTGTSNYNEQFF. The CDR3 DNA follows: TGTGCCAGCAGCACCGGGACTAGCAACTACAATGAGCAGTTCTTC.

The chain uses TRBV25-1 and TRBJ1-1; possible D gene TRBD1, 6 bases. Trimming took off 3 bases at V and 3 bases at J, with 20 bases between the two ends. The germline V gene has CDR1 MGHDK and CDR2 SYGVNS. This CDR3 comprises 17 residues. The CDR3 coding sequence is TGTGCCAGCAGTGACGAGGTACGGGGGGGGCTCTACACTGAAGCTTTCTTT. Its protein product is CASSDEVRGGLYTEAFF.

V gene TRBV7-2 combines with J gene TRBJ2-3; 10 bases are shared with TRBD2. J gave up 1 base and V 1 base, and 5 bases lay outside the gene matches. In germline, CDR1 is SGHTA, CDR2 FQGNSA. The CDR3 contains 17 residues. CDR3 loop: CASSLVGLATRTDTQYF. The CDR3 DNA reads as TGTGCCAGCAGCTTAGTGGGACTAGCGACCCGCACAGATACGCAGTATTTT.

This sequence joins TRBV27 and TRBJ2-1, with D perhaps matching TRBD1 (5 bases). The CDR3 is 15 amino acids. Looked up from germline, CDR1 is MNHEY and CDR2 is SMNVEV (reference sequence). The V end lost 3 bases, the J end lost 0 bases, and 9 bases lay between the germline ends. Written as DNA, the CDR3 is TGTGCCAGCAGTTTTCCTCAGGGCTCCTACAATGAGCAGTTCTTC. It is translated as CASSFPQGSYNEQFF.

The V gene is TRBV24-1, the J gene TRBJ2-7; 11 positions agree with TRBD1. The trim removed 3 bases at V and 5 bases at J, leaving 5 bases unmatched. The CDR3 runs to 15 residues. Germline CDR1 and CDR2: KGHDR and SFDVKD. The CDR3: CATSDGTGGRDEQYF. The DNA for the CDR3 is TGTGCCACCAGTGATGGGACAGGGGGTAGAGACGAGCAGTACTTC.

This clone has just one count. The chain links TRBV2 to TRBJ1-3; D is unclear. CDR3 length equals 12 residues. The germline V gene has CDR1 SNHLY and CDR2 FYNNEI. V was shortened by 9 bases and J by 2 bases, with 8 bases between the two germline ends. The CDR3 loop is CARGGAGNTIYF. The CDR3 DNA reads TGTGCCAGAGGCGGTGCTGGAAACACCATATATTTT.

The V gene is TRBV11-2, the J gene TRBJ2-3; no clear D. The germline V gene encodes CDR1 SGHAT and CDR2 FQNNGV. The CDR3 length is 15 residues. V was trimmed by 1 base and J by 0 bases, leaving 8 bases between them. The CDR3 nucleotides read TGTGCCAGCAGCTTAGTAGGAGCTAGCACAGATACGCAGTATTTT. Encoded protein: CASSLVGASTDTQYF.

The J gene is TRBJ2-3, the V gene TRBV7-2; 7 bases map to TRBD2. The germline CDR1 and CDR2 sequences are SGHTA and FQGNSA. This CDR3 has 14 amino acids. V gave up 5 bases and J gave up 4 bases; unmatched junction bases: 6. The CDR3 sequence is CASSLRTSADTQYF. The CDR3, as DNA: TGTGCCAGCAGCCTGAGGACTAGTGCAGATACGCAGTATTTT.

The chain combines TRBV27 with TRBJ1-5; D perhaps matches TRBD1 (6 bases). Germline CDR1 MNHEY, CDR2 SMNVEV (reference sequence). CDR3 length: 13 amino acids. The germline V and J ends were trimmed by 6 bases and 7 bases, with 13 bases remaining between them. CDR3 sequence: CASSTGYGQPQHF. Written as DNA, the CDR3 is TGTGCCAGCAGCACAGGGTATGGGCAGCCCCAGCATTTT.

The genes are TRBV7-8 and TRBJ1-2; D is possibly TRBD1 (6 bases). CDR3 length equals 14 residues. V was pared by 5 bases and J by 6 bases, with 16 bases between. The germline V gene has CDR1 SGHVS and CDR2 FQNEAQ. The CDR3 loop is CASSIRPPGDGYTF. The CDR3 DNA is TGTGCCAGCAGCATTCGACCCCCAGGGGATGGCTACACCTTC. Combining the CDR3 with reference TRBV7-8 and TRBJ1-2 gives the whole variable domain GAGVSQSPRYKVAKRGQDVALRCDPISGHVSLFWYQQALGQGPEFLTYFQNEAQLDKSGLPSDRFFAERPEGSVSTLKIQRTQQEDSAVYLCASSIRPPGDGYTFGSGTRLTVV.

The chain joins TRBV9 to TRBJ1-3, with 10 nucleotides matching TRBD1. Germline values: CDR1 SGDLS, CDR2 YYNGEE. The CDR3 contains 14 residues. V lost 3 bases to trimming and J lost 8 bases; unmatched junction nucleotides: 5. This chain's CDR3 is CASSGGGTGDTIYF. For the CDR3, the DNA is TGTGCCAGCAGCGGCGGGGGGACAGGGGACACCATATATTTT.

A single count supports this clone. The chain links TRBV30 to TRBJ1-1; D is undetermined. V was trimmed by 0 bases and J by 0 bases, leaving 5 bases between them. The CDR3 has 13 amino acids. Germline V gives CDR1 GTSNPN, CDR2 SVGIG (reference sequence). This chain's CDR3 is CAWSVGMNTEAFF. CDR3 bases: TGTGCCTGGAGTGTGGGCATGAACACTGAAGCTTTCTTT.

Comments on this clone: Its ends do not fully match the called genes, so a read error is possible. The rearrangement uses TRBV11-2 and TRBJ2-2, with D possibly matching TRBD2 (5 bases). Germline V gives CDR1 SGHAT, CDR2 FQNNGV. The CDR3 is 13 residues long. CDR3 sequence: CASSLERQEVMFF. The CDR3 bases are TGTGCCAGTAGCTTAGAACGGCAGGAGGTGATGTTTTTT.

The rearrangement links TRBV5-4 to TRBJ1-3, with no clear D. The CDR3 covers 16 residues. Germline lookup yields CDR1 SGHNT and CDR2 YYREEE (reference sequence). V dropped 1 base and J dropped 0 bases, with 11 bases sitting between them. The DNA for the CDR3 is TGTGCCAGCAGCTTGTTTTGGGCCTACTCTGGAAACACCATATATTTT. Its translation is CASSLFWAYSGNTIYF.

The gene calls are TRBV6-5 and TRBJ1-1, with 7 positions matching TRBD1. The CDR3 has 13 amino acids. Germline V gene data show CDR1 as MNHEY and CDR2 as SVGAGI. The V segment lost 8 bases and the J segment 5 bases; nucleotides outside the gene matches: 8. CDR3 loop: CASQEQGLTEAFF. The DNA of the CDR3 is TGTGCCAGCCAAGAACAGGGGTTGACTGAAGCTTTCTTT.